Here is one TCR beta chain with its context. What it recognizes is unknown. The data are from a study of T cells after yellow fever vaccination. Study-wide findings and caveats: A large majority of primary-vaccination clones showed up again after the booster (96% CD4, 88% CD8). Abundant clonotypes from the bulk population could contaminate FACS-sorted repertoires.

V was trimmed by 6 bases and J by 5 bases, leaving 11 bases between them. Germline V gene lookup returns CDR1 MRHNA and CDR2 SNTAGT. The CDR3 consists of 13 residues. TCRdb used MiXCR to reprocess the 5' RACE reads, holding one entry per CDR3 protein. The repertoire consists of under 350,000 distinct CDR3 sequences, with 4.1% occurring once and the leading ten covering 20% to 25%. The input for sequencing was PBMCs, taken 5 days after the yellow fever booster vaccination. The clonotype comes from a man younger than 35 who received the YFV17D yellow fever vaccine. The chain recombines TRBV6-4 with TRBJ1-5; D perhaps matches TRBD1 (6 bases). In DNA form, the CDR3 reads TGTGCCAGCAGAGGGGGGCTCGATCAGCCCCAGCATTTT. Translated: CASRGGLDQPQHF.